This T cell receptor (beta chain) was observed in a study of T cell clonality in common variable immunodeficiency. The V and J ends lost 6 bases and 3 bases respectively, with 21 bases between them. The germline gives CDR1 LNHDA, CDR2 SQIVND (reference sequence). The CDR3 sequence is 17 residues long. Overall study results and limits: Fewer deletions and N-nucleotide insertions were reportedly seen in common variable immunodeficiency TCR beta sequences. CVID subjects shared fewer TCRbeta clones than healthy controls did. TCRbeta clonality was increased in CVID versus healthy controls.

TCRdb keeps only in-frame clones here, not all; method: immunoSEQ multiplex PCR. The sample includes more than 30,000 clones, none of them occurring once. On this clone: Its antigen is still unknown. Read coverage stops 3 residues before the CDR3 terminus; the germline J gene supplies the remainder.

This chain connects TRBV19 to TRBJ1-5; weak D call: TRBD1 (5 bases). Sequencing was carried out using peripheral blood mononuclear cells. The source is a human donor with common variable immunodeficiency. The CDR3 DNA, read in part, is TGTGCCAGTAGCGACCCCCGGGGGACGGCTTCCAATCAGCCC. Translated, it gives CASSDPRGTASNQP. The entire CDR3 sequence reads CASSDPRGTASNQPQHF.